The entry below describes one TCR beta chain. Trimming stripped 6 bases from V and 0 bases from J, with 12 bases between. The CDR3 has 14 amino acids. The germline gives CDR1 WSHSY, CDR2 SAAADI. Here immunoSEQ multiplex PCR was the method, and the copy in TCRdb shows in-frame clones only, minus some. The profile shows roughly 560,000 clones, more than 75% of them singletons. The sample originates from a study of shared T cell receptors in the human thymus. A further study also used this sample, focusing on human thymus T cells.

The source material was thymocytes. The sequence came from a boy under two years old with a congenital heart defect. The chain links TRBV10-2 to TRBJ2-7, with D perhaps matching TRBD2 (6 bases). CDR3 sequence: CASRKTSNSYEQYF. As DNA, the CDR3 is TGCGCCAGCAGGAAGACTAGTAACTCCTACGAGCAGTACTTC.